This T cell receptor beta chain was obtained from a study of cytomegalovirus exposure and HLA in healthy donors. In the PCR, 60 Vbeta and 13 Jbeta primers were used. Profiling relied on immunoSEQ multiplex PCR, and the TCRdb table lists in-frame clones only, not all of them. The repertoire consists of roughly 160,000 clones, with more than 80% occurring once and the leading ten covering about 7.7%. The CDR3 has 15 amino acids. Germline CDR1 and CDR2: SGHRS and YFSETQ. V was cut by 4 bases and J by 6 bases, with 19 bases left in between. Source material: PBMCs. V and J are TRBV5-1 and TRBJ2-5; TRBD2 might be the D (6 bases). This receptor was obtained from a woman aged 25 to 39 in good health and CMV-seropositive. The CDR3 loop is CASSGGTGPFQTQYF. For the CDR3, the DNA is TGCGCCAGCAGCGGAGGGACGGGCCCCTTCCAGACCCAGTACTTC.